This TCR beta chain was sequenced in a study of Ad26.COV2.S vaccination and SARS-CoV-2 variants. Using immunoSEQ multiplex PCR, the repertoire was profiled, and TCRdb retains in-frame clones only, with some absent. Here the sample spans some 350,000 clones, about 91% being singletons. The CDR3 runs 14 residues. Unmatched junction bases numbered 7, after V lost 6 bases and J lost 2 bases. Looked up from germline, CDR1 is SQVTM and CDR2 is ANQGSEA. Whole-study results and caveats: In TCR breadth and depth analyses, total T cell responses may have been underestimated. Spike-specific TCR breadth in vaccine recipients exceeded that seen in placebo recipients.

Notes on this clone: Its antigen is unknown.

This clonotype originated in a human donor who had recovered from COVID-19. Here the sequenced sample was peripheral blood, taken after recovery from COVID-19. The chain uses TRBV29-1 and TRBJ2-3, with TRBD2 matching over 8 bases. The CDR3 region is CSVPRGVPTDTQYF. CDR3 sequence (DNA): TGCAGCGTACCGCGGGGGGTCCCCACAGATACGCAGTATTTT.